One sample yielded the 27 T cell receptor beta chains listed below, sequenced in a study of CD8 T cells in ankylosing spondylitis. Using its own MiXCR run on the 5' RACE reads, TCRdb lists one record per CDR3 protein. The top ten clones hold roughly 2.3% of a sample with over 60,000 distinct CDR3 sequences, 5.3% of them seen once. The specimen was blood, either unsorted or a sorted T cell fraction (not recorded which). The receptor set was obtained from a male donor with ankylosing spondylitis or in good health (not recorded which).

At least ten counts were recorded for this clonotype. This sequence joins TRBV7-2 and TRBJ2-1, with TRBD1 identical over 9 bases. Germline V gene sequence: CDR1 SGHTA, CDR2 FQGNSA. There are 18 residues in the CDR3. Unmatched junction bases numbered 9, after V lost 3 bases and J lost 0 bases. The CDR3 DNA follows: TGTGCCAGCAGCTTGGGACAGGGCTTCCAGAGCTCCTACAATGAGCAGTTCTTC. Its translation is CASSLGQGFQSSYNEQFF.

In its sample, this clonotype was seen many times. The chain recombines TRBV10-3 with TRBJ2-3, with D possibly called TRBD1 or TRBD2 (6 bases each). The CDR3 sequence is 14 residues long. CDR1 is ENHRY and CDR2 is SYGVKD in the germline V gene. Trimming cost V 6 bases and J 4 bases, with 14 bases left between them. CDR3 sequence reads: CAIRGKGGADTQYF. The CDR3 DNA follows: TGTGCCATCAGAGGGAAGGGGGGCGCAGATACGCAGTATTTT.

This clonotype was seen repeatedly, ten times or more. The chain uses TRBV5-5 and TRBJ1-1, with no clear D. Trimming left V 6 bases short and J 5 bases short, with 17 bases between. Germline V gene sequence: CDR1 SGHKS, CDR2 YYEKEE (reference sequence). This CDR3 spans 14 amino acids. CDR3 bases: TGTGCCAGCAACCTGGCGCCAGGAAGGACTGAAGCTTTCTTT. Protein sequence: CASNLAPGRTEAFF.

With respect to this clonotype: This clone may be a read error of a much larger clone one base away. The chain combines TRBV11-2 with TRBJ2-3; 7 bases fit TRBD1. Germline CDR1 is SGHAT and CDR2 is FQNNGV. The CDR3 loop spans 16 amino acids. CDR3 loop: CTSSFLTGVSTDTQYF. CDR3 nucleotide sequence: TGTACCAGCAGCTTCTTAACAGGGGTCAGCACAGATACGCAGTATTTT.

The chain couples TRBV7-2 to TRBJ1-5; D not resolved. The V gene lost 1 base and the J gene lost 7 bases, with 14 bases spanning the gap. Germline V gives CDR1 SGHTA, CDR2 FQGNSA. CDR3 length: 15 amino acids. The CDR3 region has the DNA TGTGCCAGCAGCTTAGTCCTCGAGAGTTACCAGCCCCAGCATTTT. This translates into CASSLVLESYQPQHF.

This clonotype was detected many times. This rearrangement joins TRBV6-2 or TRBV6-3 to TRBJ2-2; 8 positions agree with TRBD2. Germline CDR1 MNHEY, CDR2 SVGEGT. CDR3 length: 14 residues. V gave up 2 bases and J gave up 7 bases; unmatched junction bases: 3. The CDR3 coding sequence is TGTGCCAGCAGTTACGTGCGGGGGGTCGGGGAGCTGTTTTTT. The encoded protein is CASSYVRGVGELFF.

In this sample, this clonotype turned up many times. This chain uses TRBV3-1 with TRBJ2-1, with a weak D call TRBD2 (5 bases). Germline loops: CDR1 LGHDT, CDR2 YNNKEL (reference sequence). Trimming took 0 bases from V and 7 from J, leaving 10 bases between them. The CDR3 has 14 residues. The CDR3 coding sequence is TGTGCCAGCAGCCAAGATCGGCCGGGGAATGAGCAGTTCTTC. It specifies CASSQDRPGNEQFF.

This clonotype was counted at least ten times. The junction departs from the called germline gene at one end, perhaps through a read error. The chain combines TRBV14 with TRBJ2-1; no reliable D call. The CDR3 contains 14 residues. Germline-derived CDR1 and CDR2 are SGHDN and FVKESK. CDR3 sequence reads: CASSQVFGPGEQFF. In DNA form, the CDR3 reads TGTGCCAGCAGTCAAGTGTTCGGGCCGGGTGAGCAGTTCTTC.

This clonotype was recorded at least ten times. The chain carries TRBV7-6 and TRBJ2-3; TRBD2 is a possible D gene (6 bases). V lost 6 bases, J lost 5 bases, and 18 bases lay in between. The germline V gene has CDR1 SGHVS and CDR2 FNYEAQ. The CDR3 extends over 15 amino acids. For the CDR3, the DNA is TGTGCCAGCAGTTTGGCGGGGCCCCAAGGAGATACGCAGTATTTT. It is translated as CASSLAGPQGDTQYF.

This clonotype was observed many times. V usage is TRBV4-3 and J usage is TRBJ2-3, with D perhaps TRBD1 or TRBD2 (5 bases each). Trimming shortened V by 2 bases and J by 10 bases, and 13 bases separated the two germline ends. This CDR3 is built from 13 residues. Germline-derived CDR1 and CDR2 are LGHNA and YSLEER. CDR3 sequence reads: CASSQIPGRSQYF. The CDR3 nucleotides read TGCGCCAGCAGCCAAATCCCGGGGCGATCGCAGTATTTT.

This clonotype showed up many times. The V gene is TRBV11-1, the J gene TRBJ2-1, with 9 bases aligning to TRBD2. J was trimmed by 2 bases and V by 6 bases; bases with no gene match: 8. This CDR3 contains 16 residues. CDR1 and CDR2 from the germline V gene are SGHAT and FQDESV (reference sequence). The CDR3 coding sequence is TGTGCCAGCAGTTCCACAGCGGGGGGCACCTACAATGAGCAGTTCTTC. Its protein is CASSSTAGGTYNEQFF.

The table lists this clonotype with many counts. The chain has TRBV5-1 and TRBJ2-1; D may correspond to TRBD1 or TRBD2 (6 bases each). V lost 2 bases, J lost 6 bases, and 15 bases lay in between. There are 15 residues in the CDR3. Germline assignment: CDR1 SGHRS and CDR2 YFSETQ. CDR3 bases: TGCGCCAGCAGCTTTACCTGGGGGCGGGGCAATGAGCAGTTCTTC. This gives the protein CASSFTWGRGNEQFF.

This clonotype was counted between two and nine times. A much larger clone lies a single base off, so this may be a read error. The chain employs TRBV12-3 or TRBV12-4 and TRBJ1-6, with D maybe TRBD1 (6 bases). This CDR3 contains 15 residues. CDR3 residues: CASSWSDRYNSSLHF. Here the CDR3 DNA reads TGTGCCAGCAGCTGGTCGGACAGATATAATTCATCCCTCCACTTT.

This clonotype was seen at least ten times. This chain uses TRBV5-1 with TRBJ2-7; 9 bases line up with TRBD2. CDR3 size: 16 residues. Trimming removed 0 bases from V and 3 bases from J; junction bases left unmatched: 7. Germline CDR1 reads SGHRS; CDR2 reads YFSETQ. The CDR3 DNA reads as TGCGCCAGCAGCTTGGCCCTAGCGGGGCCGAACTACGAGCAGTACTTC. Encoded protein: CASSLALAGPNYEQYF.

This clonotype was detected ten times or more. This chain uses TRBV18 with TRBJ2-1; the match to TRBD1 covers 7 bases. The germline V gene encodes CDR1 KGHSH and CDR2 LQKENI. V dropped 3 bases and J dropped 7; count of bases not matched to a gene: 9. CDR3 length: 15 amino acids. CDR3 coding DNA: TGTGCCAGCTCACCCCCCGACAGGGTTAATAATGAGCAGTTCTTC. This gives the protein CASSPPDRVNNEQFF.

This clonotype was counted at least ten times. CDR3 sequence reads: CASSSTWSQAEKLFF. For the CDR3, the DNA is TGTGCCAGCAGCTCCACATGGAGTCAGGCTGAAAAACTGTTTTTT. The V call is TRBV11-2, the J call TRBJ1-4; D gene uncertain. Trimming stripped 4 bases from V and 7 bases from J, with 16 bases between. Germline V gene sequence: CDR1 SGHAT, CDR2 FQNNGV. The CDR3 has 15 amino acids.

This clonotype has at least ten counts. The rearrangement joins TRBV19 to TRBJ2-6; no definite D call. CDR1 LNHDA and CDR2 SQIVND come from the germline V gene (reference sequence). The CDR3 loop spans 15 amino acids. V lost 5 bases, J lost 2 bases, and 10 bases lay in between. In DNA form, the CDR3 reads TGTGCCAGTAGTTTGACTTGGACTGGGGCCAACGTCCTGACTTTC. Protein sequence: CASSLTWTGANVLTF.

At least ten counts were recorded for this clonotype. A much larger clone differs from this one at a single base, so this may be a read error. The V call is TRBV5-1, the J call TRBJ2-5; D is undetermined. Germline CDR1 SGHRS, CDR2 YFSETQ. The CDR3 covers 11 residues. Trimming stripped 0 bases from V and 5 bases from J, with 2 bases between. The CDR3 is CASSLDETQYF. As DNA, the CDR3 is TGCGCCAGCAGCTTGGATGAGACCCAGTACTTC.

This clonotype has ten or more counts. CDR3 loop: CASSYRDGYNEQFF. In nucleotides, the CDR3 is TGTGCCAGCAGTTACAGGGACGGCTACAATGAGCAGTTCTTC. The chain couples TRBV6-5 to TRBJ2-1; tentatively, D is TRBD1 or TRBD2 (5 bases each). Trimming pared 2 bases from V and 3 bases from J, leaving 8 bases between. There are 14 residues in the CDR3. CDR1 is MNHEY, CDR2 SVGAGI, per germline.

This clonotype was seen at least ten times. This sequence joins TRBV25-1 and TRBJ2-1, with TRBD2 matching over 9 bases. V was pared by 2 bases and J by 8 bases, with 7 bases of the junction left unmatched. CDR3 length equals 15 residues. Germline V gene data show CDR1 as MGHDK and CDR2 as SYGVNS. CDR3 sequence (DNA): TGTGCCAGCAGTGAAAAGCGGGGGGCCCTGGATGAGCAGTTCTTC. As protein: CASSEKRGALDEQFF.

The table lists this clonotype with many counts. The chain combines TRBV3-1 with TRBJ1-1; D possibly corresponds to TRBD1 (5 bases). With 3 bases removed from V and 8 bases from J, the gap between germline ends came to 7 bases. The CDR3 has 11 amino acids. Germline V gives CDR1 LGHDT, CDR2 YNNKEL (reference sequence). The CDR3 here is CASSHGGEAFF. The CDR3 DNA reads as TGTGCCAGCAGCCATGGGGGAGAAGCTTTCTTT.

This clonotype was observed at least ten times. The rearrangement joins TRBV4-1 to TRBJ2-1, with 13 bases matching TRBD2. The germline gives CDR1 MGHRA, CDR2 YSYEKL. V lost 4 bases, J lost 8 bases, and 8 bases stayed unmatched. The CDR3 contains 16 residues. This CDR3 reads CASSLDRLAGGYEQFF. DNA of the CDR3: TGCGCCAGCAGCCTGGACAGACTAGCGGGGGGCTATGAGCAGTTCTTC.

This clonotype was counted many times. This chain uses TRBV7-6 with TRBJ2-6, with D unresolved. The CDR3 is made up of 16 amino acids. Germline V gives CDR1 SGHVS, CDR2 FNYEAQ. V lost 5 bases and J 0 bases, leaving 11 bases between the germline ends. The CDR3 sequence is CASSPITASGANVLTF. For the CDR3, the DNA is TGTGCCAGCAGCCCGATCACAGCCTCTGGGGCCAACGTCCTGACTTTC. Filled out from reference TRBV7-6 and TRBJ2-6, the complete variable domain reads GAGVSQSPRYKVTKRGQDVALRCDPISGHVSLYWYRQALGQGPEFLTYFNYEAQQDKSGLPNDRFSAERPEGSISTLTIQRTEQRDSAMYRCASSPITASGANVLTFGAGSRLTVL.

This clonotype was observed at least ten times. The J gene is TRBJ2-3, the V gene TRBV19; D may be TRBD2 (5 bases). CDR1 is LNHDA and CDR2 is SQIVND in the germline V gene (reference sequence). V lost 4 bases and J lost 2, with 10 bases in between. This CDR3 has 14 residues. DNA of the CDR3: TGTGCCAGTAGTACTCGGGAAGACACAGATACGCAGTATTTT. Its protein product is CASSTREDTDTQYF. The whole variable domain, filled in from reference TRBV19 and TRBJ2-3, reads DGGITQSPKYLFRKEGQNVTLSCEQNLNHDAMYWYRQDPGQGLRLIYYSQIVNDFQKGDIAEGYSVSREKKESFPLTVTSAQKNPTAFYLCASSTREDTDTQYFGPGTRLTVL.

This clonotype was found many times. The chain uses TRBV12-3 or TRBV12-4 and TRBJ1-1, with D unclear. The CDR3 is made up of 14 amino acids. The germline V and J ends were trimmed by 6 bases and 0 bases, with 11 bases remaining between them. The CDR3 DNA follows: TGTGCCAGCAGCGTACCCCCTTTGAACACTGAAGCTTTCTTT. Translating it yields CASSVPPLNTEAFF.

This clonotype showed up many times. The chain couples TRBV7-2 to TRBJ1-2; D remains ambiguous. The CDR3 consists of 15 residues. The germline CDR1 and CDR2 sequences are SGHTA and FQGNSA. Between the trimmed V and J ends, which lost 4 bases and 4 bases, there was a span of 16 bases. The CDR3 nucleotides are TGTGCCAGCAGCTACCTTCCCCGGACTGGCTATGGCTACACCTTC. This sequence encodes CASSYLPRTGYGYTF. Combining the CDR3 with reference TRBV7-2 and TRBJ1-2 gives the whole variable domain GAGVSQSPSNKVTEKGKDVELRCDPISGHTALYWYRQSLGQGLEFLIYFQGNSAPDKSGLPSDRFSAERTGGSVSTLTIQRTQQEDSAVYLCASSYLPRTGYGYTFGSGTRLTVV.

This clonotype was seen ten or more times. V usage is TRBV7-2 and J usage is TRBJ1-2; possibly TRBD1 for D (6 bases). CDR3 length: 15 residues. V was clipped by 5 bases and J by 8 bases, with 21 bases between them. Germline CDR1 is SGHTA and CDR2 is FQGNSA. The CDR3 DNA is TGTGCCAGCAGCATTGGACAGTCCCAGAGAAACGGCTACACCTTC. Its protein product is CASSIGQSQRNGYTF.